The 27 T cell receptor beta chains below were found in one sample sequenced in a study of metastatic and nonmetastatic thyroid tumors. No patient received treatment before thyroid surgery. With MiXCR, TCRdb called clones anew from the PCR reads. The sample shows about 33,000 clones, over 15% of them seen only once. The sample comprised blood. Source of these receptors: a male donor with papillary thyroid cancer or a benign thyroid nodule (not recorded which). Some clones in this sample may be carry-over from other donors' samples.

The chain couples TRBV20-1 to TRBJ2-7; D possibly corresponds to TRBD1 (6 bases). Looked up from germline, CDR1 is DFQATT and CDR2 is SNEGSKA (reference sequence). CDR3 size: 11 residues. V dropped 6 bases and J dropped 4 bases, with 10 bases sitting between them. The CDR3 coding sequence is TGCAGTGCAGGCAGGGGATACGAGCAGTACTTC. Amino acids: CSAGRGYEQYF.

At least ten counts were recorded for this clone. The V gene is TRBV7-2, the J gene TRBJ2-3, with D possibly being TRBD2 (8 bases). The V and J ends lost 5 bases and 4 bases respectively, with 22 bases between them. Germline-derived CDR1 and CDR2 are SGHTA and FQGNSA. CDR3 length equals 17 residues. The CDR3 here is CASSPGGAGGLADTQYF. The CDR3 DNA sequence: TGTGCCAGCAGCCCAGGGGGGGCGGGAGGTCTGGCAGATACGCAGTATTTT. Looking up the rest from reference TRBV7-2 and TRBJ2-3 gives the full variable domain: GAGVSQSPSNKVTEKGKDVELRCDPISGHTALYWYRQSLGQGLEFLIYFQGNSAPDKSGLPSDRFSAERTGGSVSTLTIQRTQQEDSAVYLCASSPGGAGGLADTQYFGPGTRLTVL.

This clone occurred many times. The chain has TRBV12-3 or TRBV12-4 and TRBJ2-5; 7 bases fit TRBD1. The V and J ends lost 6 bases and 2 bases, in that order; junction bases with no gene match: 6. CDR3 length equals 14 residues. CDR3 nucleotide sequence: TGTGCCAGCAGGCCGGGACAGCGTCAAGAGACCCAGTACTTC. Protein product: CASRPGQRQETQYF.

This clone is termed medium-sized. The chain links TRBV6-2 or TRBV6-3 to TRBJ2-2; 7 bases map to TRBD2. Germline trimming cut 2 bases from V and 3 bases from J; bases unmatched to any gene: 0. The germline CDR1 and CDR2 sequences are MNHEY and SVGEGT. CDR3 length: 14 residues. The CDR3 here is CASSYTSDTGELFF. As DNA, the CDR3 is TGTGCCAGCAGTTACACTAGCGACACCGGGGAGCTGTTTTTT.

V usage is TRBV19 and J usage is TRBJ1-5, with a possible D match to TRBD1 (5 bases). The germline V and J ends were trimmed by 7 bases and 4 bases, with 17 bases remaining between them. This CDR3 comprises 15 residues. Germline loops: CDR1 LNHDA, CDR2 SQIVND (reference sequence). The CDR3, as DNA: TGTGCCAGTACCAGACGGGGCAACAAAAATCAGCCCCAGCATTTT. Its translation: CASTRRGNKNQPQHF.

A few counts support this clone. The junction departs from the called germline gene at one end, perhaps through a read error. The chain employs TRBV6-1 and TRBJ1-6; TRBD1 might be the D (6 bases). Germline V gene data show CDR1 as MNHNS and CDR2 as SASEGT. The CDR3 totals 15 residues. Here the CDR3 DNA reads TGTACCAGCAGTGAAGCAGGGGAGTGGAGCTTACCCCTCCACTTT. Translation gives CTSSEAGEWSLPLHF.

This clone was seen repeatedly, ten times or more. Possible read error: a much larger clone is one base away. The chain links TRBV6-5 to TRBJ2-1; 9 nucleotides match TRBD1. The length of the CDR3 is 17 residues. V gave up 5 bases and J gave up 0 bases; unmatched junction bases: 8. Germline V CDR1 and CDR2: MNHEY, SVGAGI. The CDR3 is CASSTRGQGSSYNEQFF. CDR3 in DNA: TGTGCCAGCAGTACCCGGGGACAGGGAAGCTCCTACAATGAGCAGTTCTTC.

This clone was picked up a small number of times. CDR3 loop: CASSAGTSLYEQYF. As DNA, the CDR3 is TGTGCCAGCAGTGCCGGGACTAGCCTATACGAGCAGTACTTC. V usage is TRBV6-1 and J usage is TRBJ2-7; 9 bases are a match to TRBD2. This CDR3 has 14 residues. Germline V gives CDR1 MNHNS, CDR2 SASEGT. With 4 bases clipped from V and 4 bases from J, the junction kept 5 bases outside the gene matches.

This clone has at least ten counts. Other nucleotide sequences from this sample produce the same CDR3. The chain recombines TRBV20-1 with TRBJ2-5, with TRBD2 matching over 8 bases. V was clipped by 6 bases and J by 3 bases; unmatched bases: 6. The CDR3 contains 13 residues. Germline-derived CDR1 and CDR2 are DFQATT and SNEGSKA (reference sequence). The CDR3 DNA reads TGCAGTGCCGTTACTAGCGGAAAAGAGACCCAGTACTTC. Protein: CSAVTSGKETQYF.

As concerns this clone: This likely comes from a read error, as the CDR3 has no conserved phenylalanine or tryptophan at its end. The chain has TRBV5-4 and TRBJ2-3; 7 bases match TRBD1. Germline CDR1 reads SGHNT; CDR2 reads YYREEE (reference sequence). This CDR3 region has 15 residues. J was trimmed by 2 bases and V by 4 bases; bases with no gene match: 7. Written as DNA, the CDR3 is TGTGCCAGCAGCATCCGGGACAGCCCCACAGATACGCAGTATTCT. This encodes CASSIRDSPTDTQYS.

This clone was found a few times. This chain links TRBV28 with TRBJ1-6; D is undetermined. The CDR3 length is 14 residues. Germline assignment: CDR1 MDHEN and CDR2 SYDVKM. V lost 5 bases and J 3 bases, leaving 8 bases between the germline ends. CDR3 in DNA: TGTGCCAGCAGTGATGGGTTCTATAATTCACCCCTCCACTTT. This encodes CASSDGFYNSPLHF.

Only a few counts were recorded for this clone. The J gene is TRBJ2-3, the V gene TRBV6-2 or TRBV6-3; D is undetermined. The V and J ends lost 6 bases and 4 bases respectively, with 11 bases between them. Germline lookup yields CDR1 MNHEY and CDR2 SVGEGT. There are 13 residues in the CDR3. CDR3 in amino acids: CASSWVWADTQYF. As DNA, the CDR3 is TGTGCCAGCAGCTGGGTGTGGGCAGATACGCAGTATTTT.

This clone appeared many times. This may stem from a read error, because a much larger clone lies one nucleotide away. The CDR3 spells CASSELARDFDGYTF. DNA of the CDR3: TGTGCCAGCAGTGAATTGGCAAGGGACTTTGATGGCTACACCTTC. The V and J genes are TRBV2 and TRBJ1-2, with D possibly TRBD1 on 5 matching bases. V shed 2 bases and J shed 6 bases, with 16 bases lying between them. Germline V CDR1 and CDR2: SNHLY, FYNNEI. CDR3 length: 15 residues.

This clone has a count of ten or more. The CDR3 is CASSLYGGNSNQPQHF. CDR3 DNA: TGTGCCAGCAGTTTATACGGGGGAAATAGCAATCAGCCCCAGCATTTT. The rearrangement links TRBV12-3 or TRBV12-4 to TRBJ1-5; the D gene is possibly TRBD1 (5 bases). This CDR3 comprises 16 residues. V was cut by 2 bases and J by 0 bases, with 11 bases left in between.

Many counts were recorded for this clone. The chain links TRBV7-9 to TRBJ1-1; no clear D. CDR1 is SEHNR, CDR2 FQNEAQ, per germline (reference sequence). This CDR3 has 11 amino acids. V was cut by 5 bases and J by 7 bases, with 8 bases left in between. CDR3 region: CASSEEHEAFF. As DNA, the CDR3 is TGTGCCAGCAGCGAAGAGCATGAAGCTTTCTTT.

In regard to this clone: Germline and junction disagree at one end, which may indicate a read error. The genes are TRBV28 and TRBJ2-3; no clear D. Per germline, CDR1 MDHEN and CDR2 SYDVKM. The CDR3 loop spans 16 amino acids. CDR3 amino acids: CASSSPGRTWSETQYF. The CDR3, as DNA: TGTGCCAGCAGTTCCCCCGGCCGCACATGGTCAGAAACGCAGTATTTT.

This clone was counted many times. The chain carries TRBV11-2 and TRBJ1-1; D perhaps matches TRBD1 (5 bases). Deletions cut 1 base from V and 5 bases from J, with 8 bases between. CDR1 is SGHAT and CDR2 is FQNNGV in the germline V gene. This CDR3 comprises 13 residues. The CDR3 sequence: CASSLGGRTEAFF. CDR3 in DNA: TGTGCCAGCAGCTTAGGGGGGAGGACTGAAGCTTTCTTT.

This clone was counted many times. V gene TRBV20-1 combines with J gene TRBJ2-7; 11 positions agree with TRBD2. V lost 1 base and J lost 1; bases outside the gene matches: 9. The germline CDR1 and CDR2 sequences are DFQATT and SNEGSKA (reference sequence). This CDR3 region has 17 residues. The CDR3 here is CSARVPWTSGRSYEQYF. In DNA form, the CDR3 reads TGCAGTGCTAGAGTCCCATGGACTAGCGGGCGTTCCTACGAGCAGTACTTC.

This clone was picked up many times. The rearrangement joins TRBV20-1 to TRBJ2-2, with 12 bases that match TRBD2. Losses at the gene ends were 2 bases for V and 8 bases for J; bases not matched to a gene: 6. The germline CDR1 and CDR2 sequences are DFQATT and SNEGSKA (reference sequence). The CDR3 is 15 amino acids. CDR3 in amino acids: CSARPSGGGVGELFF. The CDR3 nucleotides read TGCAGTGCTAGACCTAGCGGGGGGGGAGTTGGGGAGCTGTTTTTT.

Ten or more counts support this clone. This chain uses TRBV6-2 or TRBV6-3 with TRBJ1-5; 7 nucleotides line up with TRBD1. Per germline, CDR1 MNHEY and CDR2 SVGEGT. The CDR3 contains 14 residues. The trim removed 7 bases at V and 3 bases at J, leaving 6 bases unmatched. This CDR3 is CASNRGGLNQPQHF. The DNA for the CDR3 is TGTGCCAGCAACCGAGGGGGCCTCAATCAGCCCCAGCATTTT.

This clone was recorded at least ten times. A much bigger clone sits one base away, suggesting this may be a read error. CDR3 loop: CSASRDARRYGYTF. The CDR3, as DNA: TGCAGTGCTAGCCGGGACGCCAGGCGCTATGGCTACACCTTC. The chain couples TRBV20-1 to TRBJ1-2, with D possibly TRBD1 on 5 matching bases. Germline V lookup: CDR1 DFQATT, CDR2 SNEGSKA (reference sequence). V shed 3 bases and J shed 4 bases, with 15 bases lying between them. CDR3 length: 14 residues.

This clone was detected many times. CDR3 sequence (DNA): TGCGCCAGCAGCGCCCTATTGGCGGGAGTGTCCTACAATGAGCAGTTCTTC. This translates into CASSALLAGVSYNEQFF. The genes are TRBV4-1 and TRBJ2-1, with 7 bases that match TRBD2. Per germline, CDR1 MGHRA and CDR2 YSYEKL. The junction had 11 bases not matched to a gene; V was cut back by 5 bases and J by 1 base. The CDR3 covers 17 residues.

This clone is labeled medium-sized. V and J are TRBV4-1 and TRBJ1-5; weak D call: TRBD1 (6 bases). V shed 1 base and J shed 2 bases, with 15 bases lying between them. Germline CDR1 and CDR2: MGHRA and YSYEKL. This CDR3 has 17 residues. The CDR3 nucleotides read TGCGCCAGCAGCCAAGGTTCAGGGGCGTTGGGCAATCAGCCCCAGCATTTT. This translates into CASSQGSGALGNQPQHF.

This clone appeared many times. This sequence may be a read error, since a much larger clone differs from it by one base. This chain connects TRBV28 to TRBJ1-6; maybe TRBD1 (5 bases). Per the germline V gene, CDR1 is MDHEN and CDR2 is SYDVKM. This CDR3 comprises 15 residues. The CDR3 bases are TGTGCCGGCAGTTCCTGGGGGGGGGGAGGTTCACCCCTCCACTTT. As protein: CAGSSWGGGGSPLHF.

This clone was observed many times. The chain employs TRBV20-1 and TRBJ2-7; the match to TRBD1 covers 8 bases. V dropped 6 bases and J dropped 2; count of bases not matched to a gene: 12. The CDR3 is 15 residues long. The germline V gene has CDR1 DFQATT and CDR2 SNEGSKA (reference sequence). The CDR3 DNA follows: TGCAGTGCACACCACCGACAGGGGACGGCCTACGAGCAGTACTTC. Its translation: CSAHHRQGTAYEQYF.

This clone showed up just a few times. A clone one base away is much larger, so this may be a read error. The rearrangement uses TRBV6-1 and TRBJ1-5, with D possibly TRBD1 on 6 matching bases. From germline, CDR1 is MNHNS and CDR2 SASEGT. The CDR3 spans 15 residues. CDR3: CASSPKGGRDQPQHF. Written as DNA, the CDR3 is TGTGCCAGCAGTCCAAAGGGGGGAAGAGATCAGCCCCAGCACTTT.

This clone was seen at least ten times. V gene TRBV28 combines with J gene TRBJ1-2, with D unresolved. Germline CDR1 and CDR2: MDHEN and SYDVKM. The V end lost 5 bases, the J end lost 5 bases, and 12 bases lay between the germline ends. The CDR3 extends over 13 amino acids. CDR3 residues: CASSAVIRYGYTF. The CDR3 DNA reads as TGTGCCAGCAGTGCGGTCATTCGGTATGGCTACACCTTC.